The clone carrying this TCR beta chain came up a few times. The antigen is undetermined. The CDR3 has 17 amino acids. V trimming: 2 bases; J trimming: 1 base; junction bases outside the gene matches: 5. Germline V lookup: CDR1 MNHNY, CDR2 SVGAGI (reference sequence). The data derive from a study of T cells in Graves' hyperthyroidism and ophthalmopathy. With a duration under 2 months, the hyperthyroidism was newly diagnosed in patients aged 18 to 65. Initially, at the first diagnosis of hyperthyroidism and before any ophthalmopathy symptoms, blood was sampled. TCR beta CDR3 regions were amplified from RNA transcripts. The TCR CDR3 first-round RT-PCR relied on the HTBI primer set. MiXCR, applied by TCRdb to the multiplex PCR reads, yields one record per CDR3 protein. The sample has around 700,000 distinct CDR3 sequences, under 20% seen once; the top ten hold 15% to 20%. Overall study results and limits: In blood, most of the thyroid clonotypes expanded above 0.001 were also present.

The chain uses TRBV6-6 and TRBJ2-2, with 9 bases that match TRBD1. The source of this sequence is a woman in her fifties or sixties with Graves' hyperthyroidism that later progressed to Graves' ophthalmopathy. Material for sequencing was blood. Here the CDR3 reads CASSYLGQGMNTGELFF. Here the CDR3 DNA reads TGTGCCAGCAGTTACCTGGGACAGGGTATGAACACCGGGGAGCTGTTTTTT.